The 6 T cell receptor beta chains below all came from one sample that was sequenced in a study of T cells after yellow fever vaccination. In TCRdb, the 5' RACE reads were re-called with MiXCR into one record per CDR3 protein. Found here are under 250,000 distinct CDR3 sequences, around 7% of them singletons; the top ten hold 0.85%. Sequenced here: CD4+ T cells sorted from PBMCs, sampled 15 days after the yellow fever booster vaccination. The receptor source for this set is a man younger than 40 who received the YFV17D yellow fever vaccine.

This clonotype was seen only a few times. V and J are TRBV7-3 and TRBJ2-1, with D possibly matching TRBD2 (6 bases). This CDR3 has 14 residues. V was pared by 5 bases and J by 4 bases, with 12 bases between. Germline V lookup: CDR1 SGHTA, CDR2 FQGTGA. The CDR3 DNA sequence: TGTGCCAGCAGCCCCCGGGACTTTTACAATGAGCAGTTCTTC. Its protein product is CASSPRDFYNEQFF.

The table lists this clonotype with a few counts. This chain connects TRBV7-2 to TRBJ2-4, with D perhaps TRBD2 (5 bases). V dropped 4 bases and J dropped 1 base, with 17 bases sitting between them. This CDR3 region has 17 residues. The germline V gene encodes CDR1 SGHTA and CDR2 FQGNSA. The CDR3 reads CASSSRTSGGAKNIQYF. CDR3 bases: TGTGCCAGCAGCTCCCGAACCAGCGGTGGGGCCAAAAACATTCAGTACTTC.

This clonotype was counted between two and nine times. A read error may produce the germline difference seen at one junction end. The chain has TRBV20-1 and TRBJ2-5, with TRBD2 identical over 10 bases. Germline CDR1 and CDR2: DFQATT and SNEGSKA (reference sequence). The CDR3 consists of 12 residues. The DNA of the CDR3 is TGCAGTCCTAGCGGGAGCGGAGAGACCCAGTACTTC. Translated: CSPSGSGETQYF.

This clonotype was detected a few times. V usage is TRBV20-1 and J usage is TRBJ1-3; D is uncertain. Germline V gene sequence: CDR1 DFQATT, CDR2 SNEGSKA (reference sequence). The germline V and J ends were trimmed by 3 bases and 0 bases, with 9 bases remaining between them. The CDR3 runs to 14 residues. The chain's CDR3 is CSASGLSSGNTIYF. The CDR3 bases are TGCAGTGCTAGTGGGCTGTCCTCTGGAAACACCATATATTTT.

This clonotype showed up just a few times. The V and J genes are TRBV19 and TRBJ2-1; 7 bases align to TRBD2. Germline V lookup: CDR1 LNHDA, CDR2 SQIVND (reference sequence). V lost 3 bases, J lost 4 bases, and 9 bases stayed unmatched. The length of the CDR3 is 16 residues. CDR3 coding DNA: TGTGCCAGTAGTATTTCAGGAGCGGGATTTTACAATGAGCAGTTCTTC. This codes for CASSISGAGFYNEQFF.

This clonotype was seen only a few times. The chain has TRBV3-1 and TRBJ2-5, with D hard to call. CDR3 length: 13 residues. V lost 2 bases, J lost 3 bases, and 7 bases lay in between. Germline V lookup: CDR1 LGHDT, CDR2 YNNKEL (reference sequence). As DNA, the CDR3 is TGTGCCAGCAGCCAATCTCGGAAAGAGACCCAGTACTTC. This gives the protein CASSQSRKETQYF.